The 18 T cell receptor beta chains reported below all come from one sample, sequenced in a study of cytomegalovirus exposure and HLA in healthy donors. The study ran its PCR with 60 Vbeta and 13 Jbeta primers. Measured with immunoSEQ multiplex PCR; TCRdb has only the in-frame clones, and not every one. This table holds 250,000 to 300,000 clones, about 90% found once. Material: PBMCs. The receptor source for this set is a girl aged 2-9 years in good health and CMV-seronegative.

The V gene is TRBV7-2, the J gene TRBJ2-5, with unresolved D. V was pared by 3 bases and J by 6 bases, with 5 bases between. Per germline, CDR1 SGHTA and CDR2 FQGNSA. This CDR3 has 11 residues. The CDR3 loop is CASSFIKTQYF. The CDR3 nucleotides read TGTGCCAGCAGCTTTATAAAGACCCAGTACTTC.

The gene calls are TRBV15 and TRBJ2-6, with D unresolved. The CDR3 covers 18 residues. CDR1 and CDR2 (germline): LNHNV, YYDKDF (reference sequence). The V and J ends lost 1 base and 3 bases respectively, with 16 bases between them. The CDR3 bases are TGTGCCACCAGCAGAGTCCCGGTCTCGCCCGTTGGGGCCAACGTCCTGACTTTC. Its translation is CATSRVPVSPVGANVLTF. Complete variable domain (other parts from reference TRBV15 and TRBJ2-6): DAMVIQNPRYQVTQFGKPVTLSCSQTLNHNVMYWYQQKSSQAPKLLFHYYDKDFNNEADTPDNFQSRRPNTSFCFLDIRSPGLGDTAMYLCATSRVPVSPVGANVLTFGAGSRLTVL.

The chain recombines TRBV6-1 with TRBJ1-5; tentative D call: TRBD1 (5 bases). Germline values: CDR1 MNHNS, CDR2 SASEGT. The CDR3 consists of 15 residues. V gave up 4 bases and J gave up 5 bases, with 15 bases separating them. The CDR3 loop reads CASSATGVWDQPQHF. The CDR3 bases are TGTGCCAGCAGTGCGACGGGGGTGTGGGATCAGCCCCAGCATTTT.

This chain joins TRBV7-2 and TRBJ2-5; a possible D gene is TRBD1 (6 bases). The J call may be faulty, since TRBJ2-7 better matches the DNA end. This CDR3 spans 12 amino acids. CDR1 is SGHTA, CDR2 FQGNSA, per germline. CDR3 coding DNA: TGTGCCAGCAGTCACAGGGATTTCGAGCAGTACTTC. This translates into CASSHRDFEQYF.

The chain joins TRBV19 to TRBJ1-2; 11 bases match TRBD1. Germline loops: CDR1 LNHDA, CDR2 SQIVND (reference sequence). The CDR3 totals 14 residues. Losses at the gene ends were 6 bases for V and 4 bases for J; bases not matched to a gene: 4. CDR3 protein: CASRPGTGGYGYTF. DNA for the CDR3: TGTGCCAGTAGGCCCGGGACAGGGGGCTATGGCTACACCTTC.

This clone was picked up one time. The chain recombines TRBV28 with TRBJ2-1; D is possibly TRBD1 (5 bases). Trimming left V 1 base short and J 9 bases short, with 16 bases between. CDR1 is MDHEN and CDR2 is SYDVKM in the germline V gene. This CDR3 is 15 amino acids long. The CDR3 nucleotides read TGTGCCAGCAGTTTATTCGGACAAATCAGATCTGAGCAGTTCTTC. Residues: CASSLFGQIRSEQFF.

The chain combines TRBV7-3 with TRBJ1-1; D gene ambiguous. Germline lookup yields CDR1 SGHTA and CDR2 FQGTGA. The CDR3 has 13 amino acids. Trimming shortened V by 5 bases and J by 1 base, and 8 bases separated the two germline ends. The CDR3: CASSHTENTEAFF. The CDR3 nucleotides are TGTGCCAGCAGCCACACAGAGAACACTGAAGCTTTCTTT.

The V call is TRBV27, the J call TRBJ2-1; 10 bases agree with TRBD2. V shed 4 bases and J 4 bases; nucleotides not matched to a gene: 7. This CDR3 has 16 amino acids. Germline loops: CDR1 MNHEY, CDR2 SMNVEV (reference sequence). This CDR3 is CASSYLAGAIYNEQFF. As DNA, the CDR3 is TGTGCCAGCAGTTACCTAGCGGGGGCCATTTACAATGAGCAGTTCTTC.

This chain links TRBV14 with TRBJ2-3; D may be TRBD1 (6 bases). The CDR3 runs 15 residues. Trimming removed 1 base at V and 5 bases at J, with 13 bases between. Germline V gene data show CDR1 as SGHDN and CDR2 as FVKESK. CDR3 protein: CASSQAPGALDTQYF. CDR3 in DNA: TGTGCCAGCAGCCAAGCCCCAGGGGCCCTAGATACGCAGTATTTT.

The genes are TRBV7-2 and TRBJ2-7, with 10 positions matching TRBD2. The germline V gene has CDR1 SGHTA and CDR2 FQGNSA. The CDR3 is 16 amino acids. V gave up 5 bases and J gave up 4 bases; unmatched junction bases: 11. The CDR3 here is CASSPRVLAGVYEQYF. The CDR3 coding sequence is TGTGCCAGCAGCCCAAGGGTTCTAGCGGGGGTTTACGAGCAGTACTTC. The full variable domain, completed using reference TRBV7-2 and TRBJ2-7, is GAGVSQSPSNKVTEKGKDVELRCDPISGHTALYWYRQSLGQGLEFLIYFQGNSAPDKSGLPSDRFSAERTGGSVSTLTIQRTQQEDSAVYLCASSPRVLAGVYEQYFGPGTRLTVT.

The V call is TRBV18, the J call TRBJ1-6, with 7 bases aligning to TRBD1. After removal of 6 bases from V and 9 bases from J, the junction contained 8 bases not matched to a gene. Germline V lookup: CDR1 KGHSH, CDR2 LQKENI. This CDR3 spans 14 amino acids. The CDR3 sequence: CASSHRGESSPLHF. DNA for the CDR3: TGTGCCAGCTCCCACAGGGGAGAGAGTTCACCCCTCCACTTT.

V is TRBV10-3 and J is TRBJ1-1, with 9 nucleotides matching TRBD1. The CDR3 length is 14 residues. Trimming at V came to 10 bases and at J to 9 bases, leaving 15 bases not matched to a gene. CDR1 and CDR2 (germline): ENHRY, SYGVKD. The CDR3 loop reads CATSAGTGFMKAFF. CDR3 bases: TGTGCCACCAGCGCCGGGACAGGGTTTATGAAAGCTTTCTTT.

The chain joins TRBV28 to TRBJ1-6; D is unclear. With 2 bases removed from V and 4 bases from J, the gap between germline ends came to 9 bases. Germline CDR1 and CDR2: MDHEN and SYDVKM. The CDR3 is made up of 15 amino acids. CDR3 DNA sequence: TGTGCCAGCAGTTTAAATACAAGATATAATTCACCCCTCCACTTT. This codes for CASSLNTRYNSPLHF.

The chain uses TRBV29-1 and TRBJ2-1; a possible D gene is TRBD1 (5 bases). The V gene's germline CDR1 is SQVTM and CDR2 ANQGSEA. V lost 6 bases, J lost 4 bases, and 22 bases lay in between. The CDR3 is 16 residues long. The CDR3: CSVANYRTPEYNEQFF. The CDR3 bases are TGCAGCGTGGCCAACTACAGGACCCCTGAATACAATGAGCAGTTCTTC.

This chain joins TRBV5-4 and TRBJ1-1; 9 bases line up with TRBD1. The CDR3 is 14 residues long. Looked up from germline, CDR1 is SGHNT and CDR2 is YYREEE (reference sequence). V lost 4 bases and J lost 4; bases outside the gene matches: 5. The CDR3 DNA sequence: TGTGCCAGCAGCCCCGGGACAGGGAGCACTGAAGCTTTCTTT. Its protein product is CASSPGTGSTEAFF.

The CDR3 DNA follows: TGTGCCAGCAGTGACATGGGGGCACTCCCCGCTCAGACCCAGTACTTC. It translates to CASSDMGALPAQTQYF. The V and J genes are TRBV2 and TRBJ2-5, with D possibly being TRBD1 (6 bases). Looked up from germline, CDR1 is SNHLY and CDR2 is FYNNEI. This CDR3 comprises 16 residues. With 3 bases removed from V and 6 bases from J, the gap between germline ends came to 20 bases.

V is TRBV6-1 and J is TRBJ2-5; no clear D. The DNA end is more similar to TRBJ2-7, so the J call may be wrong. Germline loops: CDR1 MNHNS, CDR2 SASEGT. The CDR3 runs to 11 residues. CDR3 DNA: TGTGCCAGCAGTGTATTCAGCGAGCAGTACTTC. Its translation: CASSVFSEQYF.

This clone was detected only a few times. This chain uses TRBV10-3 with TRBJ2-7, with 8 bases matching TRBD1. Per germline, CDR1 ENHRY and CDR2 SYGVKD. The CDR3 loop spans 15 amino acids. V shed 4 bases, J shed 3 bases, and the junction held 8 bases outside the gene matches. For the CDR3, the DNA is TGTGCCATCAGTGCGGTAGGACAGGGTAACTACGAGCAGTACTTC. This codes for CAISAVGQGNYEQYF.